The text below deals with one TCR beta chain. Its antigen is still unknown. The sample originates from a study of T cell responses to AZD1222 COVID-19 vaccine. Regarding the study as a whole: There were repertoire samples only from the period after the peak T cell response. Unmutated regions of variants are reportedly targeted by nearly half of spike-specific TCRs. Two AZD1222 doses significantly raised spike-specific TCR breadth and depth over controls. Donors, mostly white British, included more females; clonal diversity was possibly underestimated.

Trimming shortened V by 0 bases and J by 5 bases, and 10 bases separated the two germline ends. The CDR3 is 14 amino acids. CDR1 and CDR2 (germline): MNHNS, SASEGT. Using immunoSEQ multiplex PCR, the repertoire was profiled, and TCRdb retains in-frame clones only, with some absent. Of 100,000 to 150,000 clones detected, roughly 87% appear once; the ten largest clones hold about 4.4%. The chain employs TRBV6-1 and TRBJ2-5; no firm D call. The material was peripheral blood, obtained on day 0 of MenACWY control vaccination. This clonotype was obtained from an adult in good health. The CDR3 loop is CASSEARIKETQYF. The DNA of the CDR3 is TGTGCCAGCAGTGAAGCGCGGATTAAGGAGACCCAGTACTTC.